The rows below give T cell receptor beta chains drawn from one sample of a study of cytomegalovirus exposure and HLA in healthy donors. Only in-frame clones appear in the TCRdb table, and some are missing; sequencing was by immunoSEQ multiplex PCR. The sample has approximately 110,000 clones, about 74% seen once. Sequencing was done on a sample of PBMCs. These receptors came from a woman aged 45-60 years in good health and CMV-seropositive. Each CDR3 is given with its conserved first and last residue. Fields, in order: clone size, J gene, V gene, D gene, CDR3 protein. A D gene is named only where the DNA matches it firmly. Size is omitted from some rows. Given values are once, few, many or a class for expanded clones.

size: -
J: TRBJ1-5
V: TRBV5-1
D: -
CDR3: CASSFYSGQPQHF

size: -
J: TRBJ2-3
V: TRBV29-1
D: TRBD2
CDR3: CSASGLAGTDTQYF

size: -
J: TRBJ1-2
V: TRBV19
D: -
CDR3: CASSLAGVPYGYTF

size: -
J: TRBJ2-2
V: TRBV5-4
D: TRBD1
CDR3: CASSFRGQGAAGELFF

size: few
J: TRBJ1-6
V: TRBV19
D: TRBD1
CDR3: CASSIDGGQGNASPLHF

size: -
J: TRBJ1-6
V: TRBV7-9
D: TRBD1
CDR3: CSSSPGTGASPLHF

size: once
J: TRBJ1-5
V: TRBV5-5
D: TRBD1
CDR3: CASSTADRGNNQPQHF

size: -
J: TRBJ2-5
V: TRBV7-3
D: -
CDR3: CASSLPGEETQYF

size: once
J: -
V: TRBV6-1
D: -
CDR3: CASRNQGYPYEQYF

size: -
J: TRBJ1-1
V: TRBV11-2
D: -
CDR3: CASSLRANTEAFF

size: -
J: TRBJ1-3
V: TRBV7-2
D: TRBD1
CDR3: CASSSNQGALGNTIYF

size: -
J: TRBJ2-2
V: TRBV10-3
D: -
CDR3: CAISGSGTTNTGELFF

size: once
J: TRBJ2-1
V: TRBV6-1
D: -
CDR3: CASTPGLNNEQFF

size: few
J: TRBJ1-5
V: TRBV5-1
D: TRBD1
CDR3: CASSQGQGNQPQHF